A selection of T cell receptor beta chains follows, all from one sample in a study of PD-1 blockade in classical Hodgkin lymphoma. The repertoire was sequenced with immunoSEQ multiplex PCR; TCRdb's copy has only in-frame clones and lacks some. The data hold about 24,000 clones, with about three quarters observed a single time. The sample in question was peripheral blood mononuclear cells (PBMCs), obtained before the second cycle of nivolumab. These receptors were obtained from a human donor with classical Hodgkin lymphoma. Both conserved end residues are part of each CDR3.

>TRBV14|TRBJ2-3
CASSQVLADTQYF
>TRBV2|TRBJ2-7
CASSEVHSITYEQYF
>TRBV29-1|TRBJ1-1
CSVELHTMNTEAFF
>TRBV5-1|TRBJ1-3
CASSDGTGTGNTIYF
>TRBV6-1|TRBJ1-5
CASIVSGGSNQPQHF
>TRBV29-1|TRBJ2-1
CSARGGVRGDEQFF
>TRBV12-5|TRBJ2-5
CASGLPPSETQYF
>TRBV29-1|TRBJ1-4
CSVGVDARGEKLFF
>TRBV4-2|TRBJ1-1
CASSQAGKHTEAFF
>TRBV2|TRBJ1-5
CASSAQGRQPQHF
>TRBV29-1|TRBJ2-2
CSVEDWASGNTGELFF
>TRBV19|TRBJ1-2
CASSPTGKPSYTF
>TRBV30|TRBJ1-2
CAWSGGMRDGGYTF
>TRBV30|TRBJ2-3
CAWSVQRLAGGGDTQYF
>TRBV5-1|TRBJ2-1
CASSLAAWGSGSGNEQFF
>TRBV27|TRBJ2-3
CASSLAFSTDTQYF
>TRBV19|TRBJ2-1
CASSPRLAGYNEQFF
>TRBV7-2|TRBJ2-5
CASSLFRLQETQYF
>TRBV4-3|TRBJ2-7
CASSQFQGERYEQYF
>TRBV19|TRBJ2-1
CASIPTSGRGNEQFF
>TRBV2|TRBJ2-3
CASSASASTDTQYF
>TRBV7-2|TRBJ2-3
CASRPYGGPDTQYF
>TRBV5-8|TRBJ2-2
CATNLLGGRDTGELFF
>TRBV28|TRBJ2-1
CASSFLDRGSYNEQFF
>TRBV5-4|TRBJ1-2
CASSRTGGGYTF
>TRBV7-6|TRBJ2-1
CASSPSWGRDSSLRGQFF
>TRBV28|TRBJ1-1
CASISDRGNGWNTEAFF
>TRBV28|TRBJ1-2
CASRPPKVGTGGGYTF
>TRBV7-9|TRBJ1-4
CASSSGTGLTWLEKLFF
>TRBV9|TRBJ2-6
CASSVATRQGSGANVLTF
>TRBV7-9|TRBJ2-2
CASSFKRTGVNTGELFF
>TRBV9|TRBJ2-1
CASSVVATSPNEQFF
>TRBV11-3|TRBJ2-2
CASSPNAWASNTGELFF
>TRBV28|TRBJ2-2
CASTPGLAGVGELFF
>TRBV18|TRBJ1-2
CASSPSGSGYTF
>TRBV10-1|TRBJ2-3
CASSEIPGDTQYF
>TRBV19|TRBJ2-5
CASSILGGETQYF
>TRBV27|TRBJ2-1
CASSPSLREVNEQFF
>TRBV5-1|TRBJ1-1
CASRGQPNTEAFF
>TRBV9|TRBJ2-7
CASSVGASENEQYF
>TRBV2|TRBJ2-1
CASSEVPGADEQFF